The rows below give T cell receptor beta chains drawn from one sample of a study of T cell responses to AZD1222 COVID-19 vaccine. This table comes from immunoSEQ multiplex PCR, and its TCRdb copy is limited to in-frame clones, with some not included. Counted here are 130,000 or so clones, over 85% occurring once; the ten biggest clones make up 2.5% to 4%. The sample was peripheral blood, taken on day 0 of AZD1222 vaccination. The receptors derive from an adult in good health. Each CDR3 is given with its conserved first and last residue. The D gene is left open where the match is weak. Rows give clone size only sometimes, using once, few, many, or a class for an expanded clone.

>TRBJ2-7|TRBD2|TRBV6-6|.
TGTGCCAGCAGTTACTCGGGGGGAGGGGAGCAGTACTTC
CASSYSGGGEQYF
>TRBJ1-4|.|TRBV6-2/TRBV6-3|.
TGTGCCAGCAGACCTGGGACGGATGAAAAACTGTTTTTT
CASRPGTDEKLFF
>TRBJ1-4|.|TRBV20-1|once
TGCAGTGCTAGCCTGCGGGGCAATCTGTTTTTT
CSASLRGNLFF
>TRBJ1-4|.|TRBV19|.
TGTGCCAGTAGTTTCGAAGCAACTAATGAAAAACTGTTTTTT
CASSFEATNEKLFF
>TRBJ1-1|.|TRBV5-1|.
TGCGCCAGCAGCTCAAATCCACCGAACACTGAAGCTTTCTTT
CASSSNPPNTEAFF
>TRBJ1-1|TRBD1|TRBV13|.
TGTGCCAGCAGCCTATCGACAGGGAGGAACACTGAAGCTTTCTTT
CASSLSTGRNTEAFF
>TRBJ2-2|.|TRBV11-2|once
TGTGCCAGCAGCTTTTTTAGCGACCACGGGGAGCTGTTTTTT
CASSFFSDHGELFF
>TRBJ2-5|TRBD1|TRBV28|.
TGTGCCAGCAGCCCCGGGACAGACCAAGAGACCCAGTACTTC
CASSPGTDQETQYF
>TRBJ2-7|.|TRBV21-1|once
TGTGCCAGCAGAAAGAAGGGGAGGGAAGAAATCCCTTCCCCGCCCTACGAGCAGTACTTC
CASRKKGREEIPSPPYEQYF
>TRBJ2-5|TRBD1|TRBV3-1/TRBV3-2|.
TGTGCCAGCAGCCAAGAGCCGGGACAGGGGACCGAGACCCAGTACTTC
CASSQEPGQGTETQYF
>TRBJ2-7|TRBD2|TRBV6-2/TRBV6-3|.
TGTGCCAGCAGTAAGAGCGGGAGGGACACTCAGCAGTACTTC
CASSKSGRDTQQYF
>TRBJ2-7|.|TRBV7-9|.
TGTGCCAGCAGCTCGGGACGGATCTACGAGCAGTACTTC
CASSSGRIYEQYF
>TRBJ2-1|TRBD2|TRBV5-1|few
TGCGCCAGCAGCTCCATGGGACTAGCACTAAACAATGAGCAGTTCTTC
CASSSMGLALNNEQFF
>TRBJ2-7|.|TRBV30|.
TGTGCCTGGAGCCACCCCCCGGGAACCTACGAGCAGTACTTC
CAWSHPPGTYEQYF
>TRBJ1-6|.|TRBV3-1/TRBV3-2|.
TGTGCCAGCAGCCAAGAGGTTAATTCACCCCTCCACTTT
CASSQEVNSPLHF
>TRBJ2-7|TRBD2|TRBV7-2|few
TGTGCCAGCAGCTTGCAACTAGCGGGCAACTACGAGCAGTACTTC
CASSLQLAGNYEQYF
>TRBJ2-3|TRBD1|TRBV5-4|once
TGTGCCAGCAGCTTGCGGACAGGGGGCACAGATACGCAGTATTTT
CASSLRTGGTDTQYF
>TRBJ1-4|TRBD1|TRBV27|.
TGTGCCAGCAGGGCCGTGACAGGGGGCGGAAAACTGTTTTTT
CASRAVTGGGKLFF
>TRBJ1-3|.|TRBV19|.
TGTGCCAGTAGTATTGGGCGATCTGGAAACACCATATATTTT
CASSIGRSGNTIYF
>TRBJ1-4|.|TRBV6-5|few
TGTGCCAGCAGTCCCATGGGAGGGTCCAATGAAAAACTGTTTTTT
CASSPMGGSNEKLFF
>TRBJ1-2|.|TRBV5-1|.
TGCGCCAGCAGCTTGCGAGGGCGCACCTGGACGCACCTCTCAAACTATGGCTACACCTTC
CASSLRGRTWTHLSNYGYTF
>TRBJ2-7|TRBD1|TRBV4-1|few
TGCGCCAGCAGCCGCTACACGACAGGGCCGTCCTACGAGCAGTACTTC
CASSRYTTGPSYEQYF
>TRBJ2-5|.|TRBV19|once
TGTGCCAGTAGTATGTCCCTTGAGGCAAGGACGGACTTC
CASSMSLEARTDF
>TRBJ2-1|TRBD1|TRBV24-1|.
TGTGCCACCAGTGACCTCGACAGGGGGCCCTACAATGAGCAGTTCTTC
CATSDLDRGPYNEQFF
>TRBJ2-7|TRBD2|TRBV5-4|.
TGTGCCAGCAGCCAGGGACTAGCGGGTAACTACGAGCAGTACTTC
CASSQGLAGNYEQYF
>TRBJ1-2|.|TRBV7-9|.
TGTGCCAGCAGCTTGGACCGCTATGGCTACACCTTC
CASSLDRYGYTF
>TRBJ2-1|.|TRBV10-3|.
TGTGCCATCAGGTTTGACACCCGTAACGATGAGCAGTTCTTC
CAIRFDTRNDEQFF